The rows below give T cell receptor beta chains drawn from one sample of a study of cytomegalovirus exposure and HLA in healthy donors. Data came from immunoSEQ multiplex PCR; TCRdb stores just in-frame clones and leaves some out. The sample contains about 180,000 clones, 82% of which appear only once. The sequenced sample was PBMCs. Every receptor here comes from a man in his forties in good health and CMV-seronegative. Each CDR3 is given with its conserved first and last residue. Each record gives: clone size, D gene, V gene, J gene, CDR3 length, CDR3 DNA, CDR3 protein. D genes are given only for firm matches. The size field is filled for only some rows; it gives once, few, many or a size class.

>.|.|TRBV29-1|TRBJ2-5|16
TGCAGCGTTGAAGTGAGTCCGTCCGGGTACCAAGAGACCCAGTACTTC
CSVEVSPSGYQETQYF
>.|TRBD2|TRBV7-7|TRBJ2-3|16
TGTGCTAGCAGTCCCTCGGGGGGAGTCGGGCCAGATACGCAGTATTTT
CASSPSGGVGPDTQYF
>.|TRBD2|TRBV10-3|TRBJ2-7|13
TGTGCCATCGCAGCGGGAGCCCTATACGAGCAGTACTTC
CAIAAGALYEQYF
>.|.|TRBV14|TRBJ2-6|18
TGTGCCAGCAGCCTCGCAGGACTCAGGCCCTCTGGGGCCAACGTCCTGACTTTC
CASSLAGLRPSGANVLTF
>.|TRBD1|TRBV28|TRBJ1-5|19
TGTGCCAGCAGTCCCCCTCAATTACTCAGGGGGCCTAGCAATCAGCCCCAGCATTTT
CASSPPQLLRGPSNQPQHF
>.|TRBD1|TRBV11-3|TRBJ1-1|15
TGTGCCAGCAGCTTGTATGACAGGGGGAACACTGAAGCTTTCTTT
CASSLYDRGNTEAFF
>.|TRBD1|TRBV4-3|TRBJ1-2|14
TGCGCCAGCAGCCAAACACAGGGGGACTATGGCTACACCTTC
CASSQTQGDYGYTF
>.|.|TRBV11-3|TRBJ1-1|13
TGTGCCAGCAGGACAGACAGGATCCGTGAAGCTTTCTTT
CASRTDRIREAFF
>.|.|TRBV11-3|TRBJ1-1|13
TGTGCCAGCAGCTTATCCGTGAACACTGAAGCTTTCTTT
CASSLSVNTEAFF
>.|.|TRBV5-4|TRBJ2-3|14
TGTGCCAGCAGCTTGAAGAGATCCACAGATACGCAGTATTTT
CASSLKRSTDTQYF
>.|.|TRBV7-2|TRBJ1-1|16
TGTGCCAGCAGCTTAGGTTTGGCAGTTATGAACACTGAAGCTTTCTTT
CASSLGLAVMNTEAFF
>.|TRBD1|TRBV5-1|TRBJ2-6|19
TGCGCCAGCAGCTCGACACAGGGGCGTTCTCTGCGGGGGGCCAACGTCCTGACTTTC
CASSSTQGRSLRGANVLTF
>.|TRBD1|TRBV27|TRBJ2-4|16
TGTGCCAGCAGTCTCCGGACAGGGGGCACCAAAAACATTCAGTACTTC
CASSLRTGGTKNIQYF
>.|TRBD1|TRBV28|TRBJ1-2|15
TGTGCCAGCAGTTTATGGACCGGGACAGCCTATGGCTACACCTTC
CASSLWTGTAYGYTF
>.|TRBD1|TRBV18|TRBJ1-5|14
TGTGCCAGCTCACCAGGGACAGGCAATCAGCCCCAGCATTTT
CASSPGTGNQPQHF
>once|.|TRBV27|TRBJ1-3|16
TGTGCCAGCAGCCCTGAATATGGGAGGGGGAGCAACACCATATATTTT
CASSPEYGRGSNTIYF
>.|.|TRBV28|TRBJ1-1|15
TGTGCCAGCAGTTATCCGGGACTCGGGGACACTGAAGCTTTCTTT
CASSYPGLGDTEAFF
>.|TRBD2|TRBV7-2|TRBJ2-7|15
TGTGCCAGCAGCTTAGGGACTAGCGGGACATACGAGCAGTACTTC
CASSLGTSGTYEQYF
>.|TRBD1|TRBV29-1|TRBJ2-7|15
TGCAGCATATATTGGGCCGGACAGGGGGCCTACGAGCAGTACTTC
CSIYWAGQGAYEQYF
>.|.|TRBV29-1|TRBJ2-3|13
TGCAGCGTTACAGCGGATTTCACAGATACGCAGTATTTT
CSVTADFTDTQYF
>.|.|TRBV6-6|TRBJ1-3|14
TGTGCCGCATTAAAAGCGGAACGTGGAAACACCATATATTTT
CAALKAERGNTIYF
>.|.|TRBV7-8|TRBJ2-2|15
TGTGCCAGCAGCTTAGCGGAGGAGAACACCGGGGAGCTGTTTTTT
CASSLAEENTGELFF
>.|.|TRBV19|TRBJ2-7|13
TGTGCCAGTAAAGACAGGTACCTCTACGAGCAGTACTTC
CASKDRYLYEQYF
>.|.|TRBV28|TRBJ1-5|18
TGTGCCAGCAGTCCATCTGCGGCCCCTGTGGGAGGGAATCAGCCCCAGCATTTT
CASSPSAAPVGGNQPQHF
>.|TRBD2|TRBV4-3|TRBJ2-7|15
TGCGCCAGCAGCCAAGAAACTAGCGGGGACTACGAGCAGTACTTC
CASSQETSGDYEQYF
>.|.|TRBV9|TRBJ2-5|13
TGTGCCAGCAGCGCCGCAGGGTGGGAGACCCAGTACTTC
CASSAAGWETQYF
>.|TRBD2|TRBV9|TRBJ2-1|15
TGTGCCAGCAGCGTGGGACTAGCCACCTACAATGAGCAGTTCTTC
CASSVGLATYNEQFF
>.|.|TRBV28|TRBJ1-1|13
TGTGCCAGCAGTTTGCTCCGCGGGGTAGACGCTTTCTTT
CASSLLRGVDAFF
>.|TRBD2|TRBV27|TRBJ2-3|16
TGTGCCAGCAGGACTTGGGGAGCGGGAAGCACAGATACGCAGTATTTT
CASRTWGAGSTDTQYF
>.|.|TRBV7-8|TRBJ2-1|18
TGTGCCAGCAGCTTAGGCAGTTTTTTCAGTGGCTCCTACAATGAGCAGTTCTTC
CASSLGSFFSGSYNEQFF
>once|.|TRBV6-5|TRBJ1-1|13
TGTGCCAGCGAGGAGAAGATGAACACTGAAGCTTTCTTT
CASEEKMNTEAFF
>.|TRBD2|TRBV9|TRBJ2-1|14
TGTGCCAGCAGCGCGACCGGGACTAGCGATGAGCAGTTCTTC
CASSATGTSDEQFF
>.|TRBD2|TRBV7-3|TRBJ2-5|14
TGTGCCAGTTCTAGCGGGGGGTCCCAAGAGACCCAGTACTTC
CASSSGGSQETQYF
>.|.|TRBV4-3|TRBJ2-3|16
TGCGCCAGCAGCCAAGATCAGTTCCGGGATACAGATACGCAGTATTTT
CASSQDQFRDTDTQYF
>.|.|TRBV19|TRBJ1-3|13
TGTGCCAGTAGTACGACAGTTGGAAACACCATATATTTT
CASSTTVGNTIYF
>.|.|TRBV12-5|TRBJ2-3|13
TGTGCTAGTGGTGATACTCCGCCAGATACGCAGTATTTT
CASGDTPPDTQYF
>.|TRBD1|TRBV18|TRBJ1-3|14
TGTGCCAGCTCACCGGACAGGACCGGGAACACCATATATTTT
CASSPDRTGNTIYF
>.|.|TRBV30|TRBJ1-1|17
TGTGCCTGGAGTGTCACAGGGACTACGATTAAGAACACTGAAGCTTTCTTT
CAWSVTGTTIKNTEAFF
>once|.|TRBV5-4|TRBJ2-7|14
TGTGCCAGCAGCTTTGGTTGGTCGCGGGGTGAGCAGTACTTC
CASSFGWSRGEQYF
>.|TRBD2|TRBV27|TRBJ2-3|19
TGTGCCAGCAGTTCAACCGGGACTAGCGGAATATATAGCACAGATACGCAGTATTTT
CASSSTGTSGIYSTDTQYF
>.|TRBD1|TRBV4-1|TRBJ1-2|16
TGCGCCAGCAGCCAAGAAGGGACAGGTATTAGTAGTGGCTACACCTTC
CASSQEGTGISSGYTF
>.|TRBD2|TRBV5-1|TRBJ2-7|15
TGCGCCAGCAGCTTGGTTGCTAGCGGGAGCTACGAGCAGTACTTC
CASSLVASGSYEQYF
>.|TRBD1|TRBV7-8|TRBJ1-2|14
TGTGCCAGCAGCCTGTGGGGACAGCTCTATGGCTACACCTTC
CASSLWGQLYGYTF
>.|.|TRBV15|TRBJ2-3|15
TGTGCCACCAGCAGAGAACCGGGAGTACCAGATACGCAGTATTTT
CATSREPGVPDTQYF
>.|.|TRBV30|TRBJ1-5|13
TGTGCCTGGAGAGGAACTACAGGACAGCCCCAGCATTTT
CAWRGTTGQPQHF
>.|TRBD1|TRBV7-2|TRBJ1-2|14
TGTGCCAGCAGCCCCGGACAGGGGAGGTATGGCTACACCTTC
CASSPGQGRYGYTF
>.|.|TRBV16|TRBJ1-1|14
TGTGCCAGCAGCTCACAACAGGGGAACACTGAAGCTTTCTTT
CASSSQQGNTEAFF
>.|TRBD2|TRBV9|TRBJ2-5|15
TGTGCCAGCAGCTCACTAGCGGGGGGCAGGGAGACCCAGTACTTC
CASSSLAGGRETQYF
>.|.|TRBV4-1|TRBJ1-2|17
TGCGCCAGCAGCCAAGATGCGCGACAGACCGGGGGCTATGGCTACACCTTC
CASSQDARQTGGYGYTF
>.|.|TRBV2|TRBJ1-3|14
TGTGCCAGCAGTGTAGGAGTAAGTGGAAACACCATATATTTT
CASSVGVSGNTIYF
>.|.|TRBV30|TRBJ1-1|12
TGTGCCTGGCACAGTAGATTCACTGAAGCTTTCTTT
CAWHSRFTEAFF
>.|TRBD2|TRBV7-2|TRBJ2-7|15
TGTGCCAGCAGCTTAGGGGCTAGCGGGGGGCGCGAGCAGTACTTC
CASSLGASGGREQYF
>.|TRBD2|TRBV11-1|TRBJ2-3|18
TGTGCCAGCAGGGCGATAACTAGAGCGGGGGCCGCCACAGATACGCAGTATTTT
CASRAITRAGAATDTQYF
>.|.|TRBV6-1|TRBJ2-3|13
TGTGCCAGCAGTGGGCAGGGGGGCGATACGCAGTATTTT
CASSGQGGDTQYF
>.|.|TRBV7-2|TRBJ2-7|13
TGTGCCAGCAGCTTAGACAGGGGAGGAGAGCAGTACTTC
CASSLDRGGEQYF
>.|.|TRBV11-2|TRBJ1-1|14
TGTGCCAGCAGCTTTCTAGGCCAGAACACTGAAGCTTTCTTT
CASSFLGQNTEAFF
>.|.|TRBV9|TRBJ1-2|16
TGTGCCAGCAGCGTAGAGGGGGTCTCGGCGGGCTATGGCTACACCTTC
CASSVEGVSAGYGYTF
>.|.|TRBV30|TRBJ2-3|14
TGTGCCTGGAGTGAGAGCGGGAGCACAGATACGCAGTATTTT
CAWSESGSTDTQYF
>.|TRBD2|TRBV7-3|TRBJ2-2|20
TGTGCCAGCAGCTTAACCTCCCCGACTAGCGGGAGGGCGAGTGGCGGGGAGCTGTTTTTT
CASSLTSPTSGRASGGELFF